The clone carrying this T cell receptor (beta chain) was detected once. The sample belongs to a study of control samples from healthy donors and cancer patients. The protocol was immunoSEQ multiplex PCR, while the TCRdb copy is restricted to in-frame clones and leaves out a portion. The table includes about 85,000 clones, about 89% detected once. The germline V gene has CDR1 SNHLY and CDR2 FYNNEI. The ends lost 5 bases at V and 5 bases at J; junction bases unmatched: 4. The CDR3 sequence is 13 residues long. This sequence originates from an older woman in good health. Sequenced sample: blood. The J gene is TRBJ2-5, the V gene TRBV2; 8 bases line up with TRBD2. CDR3 protein: CASSLAGTETQYF. For the CDR3, the DNA is TGTGCCAGCAGTTTAGCGGGGACGGAGACCCAGTACTTC.